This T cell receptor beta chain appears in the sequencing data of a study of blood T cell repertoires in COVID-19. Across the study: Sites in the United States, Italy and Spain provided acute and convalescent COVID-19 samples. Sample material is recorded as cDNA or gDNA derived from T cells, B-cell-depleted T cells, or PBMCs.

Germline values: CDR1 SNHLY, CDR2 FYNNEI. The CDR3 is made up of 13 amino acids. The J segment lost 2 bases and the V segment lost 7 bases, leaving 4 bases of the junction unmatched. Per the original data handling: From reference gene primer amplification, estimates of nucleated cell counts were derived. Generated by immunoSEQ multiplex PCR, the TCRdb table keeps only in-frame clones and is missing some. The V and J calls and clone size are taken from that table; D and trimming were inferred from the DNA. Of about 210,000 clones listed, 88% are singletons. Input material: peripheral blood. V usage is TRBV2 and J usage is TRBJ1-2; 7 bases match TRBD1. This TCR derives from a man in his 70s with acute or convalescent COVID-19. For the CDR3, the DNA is TGTGCCAGCATTATCAGGGGGAACTATGGCTACACCTTC. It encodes CASIIRGNYGYTF.